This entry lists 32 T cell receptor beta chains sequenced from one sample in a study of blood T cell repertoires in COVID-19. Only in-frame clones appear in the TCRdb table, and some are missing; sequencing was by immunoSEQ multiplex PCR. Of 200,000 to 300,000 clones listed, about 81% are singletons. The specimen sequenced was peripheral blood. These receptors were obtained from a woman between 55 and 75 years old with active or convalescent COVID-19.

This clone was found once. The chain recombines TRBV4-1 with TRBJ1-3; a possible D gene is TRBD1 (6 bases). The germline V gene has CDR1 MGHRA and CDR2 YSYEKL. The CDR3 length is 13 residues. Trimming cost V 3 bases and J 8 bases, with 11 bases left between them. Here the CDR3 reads CASSQGRGDTIYF. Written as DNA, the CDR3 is TGCGCCAGCAGCCAGGGCAGGGGTGACACCATATATTTT.

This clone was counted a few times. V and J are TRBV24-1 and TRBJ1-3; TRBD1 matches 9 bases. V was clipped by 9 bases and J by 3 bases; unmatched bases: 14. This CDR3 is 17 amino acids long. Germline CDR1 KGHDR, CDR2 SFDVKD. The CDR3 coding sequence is TGTGCCACCCGGGACAGGGATTATGGTGGGTATGGAAACACCATATATTTT. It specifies CATRDRDYGGYGNTIYF.

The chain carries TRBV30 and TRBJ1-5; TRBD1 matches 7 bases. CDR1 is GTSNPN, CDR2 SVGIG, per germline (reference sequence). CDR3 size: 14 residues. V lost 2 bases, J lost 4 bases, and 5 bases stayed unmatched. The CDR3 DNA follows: TGTGCCTGGAGTCAAGGGGGCGCGAATCAGCCCCAGCATTTT. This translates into CAWSQGGANQPQHF.

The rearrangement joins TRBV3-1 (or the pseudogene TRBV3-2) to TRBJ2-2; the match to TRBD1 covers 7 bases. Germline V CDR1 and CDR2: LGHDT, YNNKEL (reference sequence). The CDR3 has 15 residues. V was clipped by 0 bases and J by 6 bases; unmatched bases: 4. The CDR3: CASSQDTTGAGELFF. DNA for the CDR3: TGTGCCAGCAGCCAAGATACTACAGGGGCCGGGGAGCTGTTTTTT.

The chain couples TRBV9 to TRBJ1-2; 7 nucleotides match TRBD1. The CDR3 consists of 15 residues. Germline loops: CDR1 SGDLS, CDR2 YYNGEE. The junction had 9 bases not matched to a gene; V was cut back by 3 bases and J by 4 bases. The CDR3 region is CASSERLGQPYGYTF. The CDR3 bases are TGTGCCAGCAGCGAGAGACTGGGACAGCCCTATGGCTACACCTTC. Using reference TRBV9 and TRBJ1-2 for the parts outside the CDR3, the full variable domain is DSGVTQTPKHLITATGQRVTLRCSPRSGDLSVYWYQQSLDQGLQFLIQYYNGEERAKGNILERFSAQQFPDLHSELNLSSLELGDSALYFCASSERLGQPYGYTFGSGTRLTVV.

The CDR3 bases are TGTGCCAGCAGCGCAACAGGGACGTCACCCCTCCACTTT. Translated, it gives CASSATGTSPLHF. The chain has TRBV7-3 and TRBJ1-6; weak D call: TRBD1 (6 bases). Looked up from germline, CDR1 is SGHTA and CDR2 is FQGTGA. The CDR3 sequence is 13 residues long. V dropped 5 bases and J dropped 10 bases, with 12 bases sitting between them.

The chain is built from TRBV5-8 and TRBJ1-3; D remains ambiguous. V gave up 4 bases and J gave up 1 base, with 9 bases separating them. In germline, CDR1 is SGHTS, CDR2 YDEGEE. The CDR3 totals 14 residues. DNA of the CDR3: TGTGCCAGCAGCCCCGGTAAATCTGGAAACACCATATATTTT. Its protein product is CASSPGKSGNTIYF.

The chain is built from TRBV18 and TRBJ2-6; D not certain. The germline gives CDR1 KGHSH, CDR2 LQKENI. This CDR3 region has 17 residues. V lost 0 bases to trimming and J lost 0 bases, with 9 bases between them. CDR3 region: CASSPPAGGSGANVLTF. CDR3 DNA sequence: TGTGCCAGCTCACCACCGGCAGGTGGCTCTGGGGCCAACGTCCTGACTTTC.

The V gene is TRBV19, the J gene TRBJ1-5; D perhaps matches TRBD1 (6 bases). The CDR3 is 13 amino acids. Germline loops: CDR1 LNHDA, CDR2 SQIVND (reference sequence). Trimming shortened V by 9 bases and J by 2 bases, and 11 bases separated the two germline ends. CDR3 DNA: TGTGCCAGCCGGGGGGCAGGCAATCAGCCCCAGCATTTT. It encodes CASRGAGNQPQHF.

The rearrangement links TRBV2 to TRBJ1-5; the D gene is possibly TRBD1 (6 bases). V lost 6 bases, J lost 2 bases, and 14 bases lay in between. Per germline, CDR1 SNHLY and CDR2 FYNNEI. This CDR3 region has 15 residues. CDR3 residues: CASRGAVGGNQPQHF. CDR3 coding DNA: TGTGCCAGCAGGGGGGCCGTGGGTGGCAATCAGCCCCAGCATTTT.

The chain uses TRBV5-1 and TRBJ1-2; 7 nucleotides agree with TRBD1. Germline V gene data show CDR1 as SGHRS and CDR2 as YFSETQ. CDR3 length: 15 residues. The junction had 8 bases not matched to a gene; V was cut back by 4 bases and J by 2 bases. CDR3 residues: CASSPGQAPNYGYTF. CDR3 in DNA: TGCGCCAGCAGCCCCGGACAGGCCCCCAACTATGGCTACACCTTC.

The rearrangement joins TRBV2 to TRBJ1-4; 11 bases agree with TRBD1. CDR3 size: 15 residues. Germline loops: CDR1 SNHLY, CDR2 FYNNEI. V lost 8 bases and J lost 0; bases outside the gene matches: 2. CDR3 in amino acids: CASWDRGSTNEKLFF. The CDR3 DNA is TGTGCCAGCTGGGACAGGGGGTCAACTAATGAAAAACTGTTTTTT.

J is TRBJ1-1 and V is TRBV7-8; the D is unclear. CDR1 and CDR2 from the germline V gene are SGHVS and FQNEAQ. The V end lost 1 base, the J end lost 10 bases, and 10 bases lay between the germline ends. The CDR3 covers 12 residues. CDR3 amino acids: CASSLVLGGAFF. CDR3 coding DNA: TGTGCCAGCAGCTTAGTTCTAGGTGGAGCTTTCTTT.

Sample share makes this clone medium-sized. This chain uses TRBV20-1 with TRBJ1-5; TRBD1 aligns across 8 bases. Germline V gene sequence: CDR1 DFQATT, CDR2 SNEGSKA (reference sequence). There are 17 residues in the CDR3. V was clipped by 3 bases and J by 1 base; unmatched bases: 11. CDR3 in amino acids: CSASQGAASSSNQPQHF. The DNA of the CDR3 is TGCAGTGCTAGTCAGGGGGCAGCGTCGTCGAGCAATCAGCCCCAGCATTTT.

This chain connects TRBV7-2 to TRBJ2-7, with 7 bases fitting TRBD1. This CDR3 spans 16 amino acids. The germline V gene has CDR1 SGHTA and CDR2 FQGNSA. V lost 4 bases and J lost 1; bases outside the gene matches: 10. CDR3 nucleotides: TGTGCCAGCAGCTCCAGGACAGGCGACATTTCCTACGAGCAGTACTTC. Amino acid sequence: CASSSRTGDISYEQYF.

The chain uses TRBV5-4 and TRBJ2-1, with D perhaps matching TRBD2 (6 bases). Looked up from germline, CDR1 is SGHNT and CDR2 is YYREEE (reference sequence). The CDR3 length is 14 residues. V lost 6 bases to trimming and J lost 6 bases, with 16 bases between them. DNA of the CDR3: TGTGCCAGCATTAGGACTAAAACTATCAATGAGCAGTTCTTC. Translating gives CASIRTKTINEQFF.

The CDR3 reads CASSRLGLSETANYGYTF. CDR3 nucleotides: TGTGCCAGCAGCCGTTTAGGACTGTCCGAAACAGCTAACTATGGCTACACCTTC. The chain links TRBV3-1 (or the pseudogene TRBV3-2) to TRBJ1-2; D unclear. The CDR3 loop spans 18 amino acids. V was trimmed by 4 bases and J by 0 bases, leaving 21 bases between them. Germline V lookup: CDR1 LGHDT, CDR2 YNNKEL (reference sequence).

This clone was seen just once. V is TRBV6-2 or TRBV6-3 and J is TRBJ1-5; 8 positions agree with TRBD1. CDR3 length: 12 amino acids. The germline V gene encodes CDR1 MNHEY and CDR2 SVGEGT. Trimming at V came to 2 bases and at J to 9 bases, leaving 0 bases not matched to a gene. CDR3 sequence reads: CASSYGTGPQHF. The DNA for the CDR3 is TGTGCCAGCAGTTACGGGACAGGGCCCCAGCATTTT.

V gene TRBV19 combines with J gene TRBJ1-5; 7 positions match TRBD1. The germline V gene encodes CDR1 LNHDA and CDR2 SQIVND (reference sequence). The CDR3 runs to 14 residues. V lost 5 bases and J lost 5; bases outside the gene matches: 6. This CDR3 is CASSFRGGDQPQHF. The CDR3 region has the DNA TGTGCCAGTAGTTTCAGAGGGGGCGATCAGCCCCAGCATTTT.

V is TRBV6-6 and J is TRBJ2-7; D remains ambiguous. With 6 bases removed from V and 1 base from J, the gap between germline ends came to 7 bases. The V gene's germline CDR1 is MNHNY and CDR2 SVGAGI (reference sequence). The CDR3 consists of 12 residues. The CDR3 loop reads CASSQTSYEQYF. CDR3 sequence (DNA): TGTGCCAGCAGCCAGACATCCTACGAGCAGTACTTC.

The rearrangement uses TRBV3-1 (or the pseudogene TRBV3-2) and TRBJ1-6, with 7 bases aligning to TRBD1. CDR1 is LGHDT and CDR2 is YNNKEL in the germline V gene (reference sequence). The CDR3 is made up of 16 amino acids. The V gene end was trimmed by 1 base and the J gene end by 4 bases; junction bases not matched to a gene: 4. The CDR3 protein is CASSQGGGQYNSPLHF. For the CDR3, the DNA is TGTGCCAGCAGCCAAGGAGGGGGACAGTATAATTCACCCCTCCACTTT.

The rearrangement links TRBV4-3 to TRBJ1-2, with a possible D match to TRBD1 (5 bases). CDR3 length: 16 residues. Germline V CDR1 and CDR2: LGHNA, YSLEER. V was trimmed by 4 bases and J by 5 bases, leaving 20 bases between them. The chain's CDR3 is CASSPVGQDGRYGYTF. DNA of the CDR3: TGCGCCAGCAGCCCAGTGGGGCAGGACGGAAGATATGGCTACACCTTC.

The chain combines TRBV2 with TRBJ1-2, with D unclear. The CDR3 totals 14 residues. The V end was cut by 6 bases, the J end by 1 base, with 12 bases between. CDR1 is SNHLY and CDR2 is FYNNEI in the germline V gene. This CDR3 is CASRWESHNYGYTF. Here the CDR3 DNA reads TGTGCCAGCAGGTGGGAGTCCCATAACTATGGCTACACCTTC.

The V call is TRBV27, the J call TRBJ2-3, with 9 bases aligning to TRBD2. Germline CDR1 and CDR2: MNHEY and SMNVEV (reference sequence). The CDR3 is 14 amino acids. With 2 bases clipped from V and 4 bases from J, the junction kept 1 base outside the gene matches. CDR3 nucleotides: TGTGCCAGCAGTTTACTAGCGGGGCCAGATACGCAGTATTTT. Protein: CASSLLAGPDTQYF.

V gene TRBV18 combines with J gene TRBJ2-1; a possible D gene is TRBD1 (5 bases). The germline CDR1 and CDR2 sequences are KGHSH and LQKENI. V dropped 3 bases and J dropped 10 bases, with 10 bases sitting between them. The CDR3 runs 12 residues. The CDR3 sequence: CASSPSRTEQFF. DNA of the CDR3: TGTGCCAGCTCACCCAGCAGGACAGAGCAGTTCTTC.

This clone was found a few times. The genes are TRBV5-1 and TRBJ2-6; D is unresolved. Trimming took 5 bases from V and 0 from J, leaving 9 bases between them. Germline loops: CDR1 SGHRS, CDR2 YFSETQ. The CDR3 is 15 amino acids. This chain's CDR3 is CASSSASSGANVLTF. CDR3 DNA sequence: TGCGCCAGCAGTTCAGCTAGCTCTGGGGCCAACGTCCTGACTTTC.

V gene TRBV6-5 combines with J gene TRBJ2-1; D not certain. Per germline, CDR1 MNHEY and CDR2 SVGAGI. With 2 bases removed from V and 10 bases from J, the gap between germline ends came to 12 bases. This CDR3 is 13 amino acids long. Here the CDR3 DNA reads TGTGCCAGCAGTTACACCCAGCGTGGCGAGCAGTTCTTC. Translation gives CASSYTQRGEQFF.

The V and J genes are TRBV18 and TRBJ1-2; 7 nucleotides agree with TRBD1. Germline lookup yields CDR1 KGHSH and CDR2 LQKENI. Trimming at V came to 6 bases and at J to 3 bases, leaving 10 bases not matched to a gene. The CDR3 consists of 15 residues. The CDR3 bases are TGTGCCAGCTCTTCAAGGCAACAGGGGTACTATGGCTACACCTTC. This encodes CASSSRQQGYYGYTF.

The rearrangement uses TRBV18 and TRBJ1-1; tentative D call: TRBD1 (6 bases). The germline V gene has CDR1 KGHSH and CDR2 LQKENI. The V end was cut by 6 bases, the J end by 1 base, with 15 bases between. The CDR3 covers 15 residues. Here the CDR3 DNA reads TGTGCCAGCTCTCAATCGACAGGACCGAACACTGAAGCTTTCTTT. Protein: CASSQSTGPNTEAFF.

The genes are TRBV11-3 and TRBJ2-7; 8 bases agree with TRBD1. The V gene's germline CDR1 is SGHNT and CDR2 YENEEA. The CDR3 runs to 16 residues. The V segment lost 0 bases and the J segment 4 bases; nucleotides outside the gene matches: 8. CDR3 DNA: TGTGCCAGCAGCTTAGAGAGACAGGGGCGGAATTACGAGCAGTACTTC. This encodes CASSLERQGRNYEQYF.

CDR3: CASNTRRNLDQPQHF. CDR3 nucleotide sequence: TGTGCCTCGAACACCCGGAGAAACCTCGATCAGCCCCAGCATTTT. The chain joins TRBV19 to TRBJ1-5; D is unresolved. Germline lookup yields CDR1 LNHDA and CDR2 SQIVND (reference sequence). Trimming stripped 11 bases from V and 5 bases from J, with 22 bases between. The CDR3 extends over 15 amino acids.

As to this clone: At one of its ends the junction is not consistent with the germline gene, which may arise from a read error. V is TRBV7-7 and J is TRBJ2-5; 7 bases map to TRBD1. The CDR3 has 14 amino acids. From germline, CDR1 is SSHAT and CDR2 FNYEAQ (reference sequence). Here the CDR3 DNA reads TGTGCTAGCAGCCGACAGGGCGTTAAAGAGACCCAGTACTTC. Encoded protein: CASSRQGVKETQYF.